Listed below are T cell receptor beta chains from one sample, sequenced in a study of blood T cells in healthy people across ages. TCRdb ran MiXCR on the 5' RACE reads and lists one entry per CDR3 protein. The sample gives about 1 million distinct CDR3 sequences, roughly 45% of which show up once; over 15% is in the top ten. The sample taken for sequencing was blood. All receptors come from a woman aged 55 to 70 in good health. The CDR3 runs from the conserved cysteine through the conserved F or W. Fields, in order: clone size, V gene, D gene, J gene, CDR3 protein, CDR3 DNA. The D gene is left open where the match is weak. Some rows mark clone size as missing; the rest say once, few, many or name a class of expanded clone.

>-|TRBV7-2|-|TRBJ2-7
CASSPQDSYEQYF
TGTGCCAGCAGCCCCCAAGACAGCTACGAGCAGTACTTC
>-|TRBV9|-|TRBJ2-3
CASSVSGRGTQYF
TGTGCCAGCAGCGTTAGCGGCAGGGGTACGCAGTATTTT
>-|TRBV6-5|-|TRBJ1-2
CASSPYRGSSNYGYTF
TGTGCCAGCAGTCCTTATCGGGGCAGTAGCAACTATGGCTACACCTTC
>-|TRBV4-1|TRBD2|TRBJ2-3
CASSQGGGTLAGGDTDTQYF
TGCGCCAGCAGCCAAGGAGGGGGGACCTTAGCGGGAGGGGACACAGATACGCAGTATTTT
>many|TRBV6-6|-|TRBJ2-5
CASSSTGQETQYF
TGTGCCAGCAGCTCGACAGGTCAAGAGACCCAGTACTTC
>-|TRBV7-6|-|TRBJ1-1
CASSLEGSGGWGAFF
TGTGCCAGCAGCTTAGAGGGATCTGGGGGTTGGGGAGCTTTCTTT
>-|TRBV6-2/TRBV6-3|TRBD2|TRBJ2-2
CASRLGLAGSGGTGELFF
TGTGCCAGCAGACTCGGACTAGCGGGGAGCGGGGGAACCGGGGAGCTGTTTTTT
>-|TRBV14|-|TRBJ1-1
CASSQAPGTEAFF
TGTGCCAGCAGCCAAGCTCCGGGCACTGAAGCTTTCTTT
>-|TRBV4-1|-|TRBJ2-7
CASSQEGGLLSSYEQYF
TGCGCCAGCAGCCAAGAAGGGGGACTATTGAGCTCCTACGAGCAGTACTTC
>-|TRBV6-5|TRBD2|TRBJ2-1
CASSYALAGGPTRNEQFF
TGTGCCAGCAGTTACGCCCTAGCGGGAGGGCCCACGCGCAATGAGCAGTTCTTC
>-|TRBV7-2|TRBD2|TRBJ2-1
CASSSRSGRARNEQFF
TGTGCCAGCAGCTCCCGCAGCGGGAGGGCCCGGAATGAGCAGTTCTTC
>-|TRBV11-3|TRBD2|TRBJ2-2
CASSSGTSLPGELFF
TGTGCCAGCAGCTCTGGGACTAGCCTCCCCGGGGAGCTGTTTTTT
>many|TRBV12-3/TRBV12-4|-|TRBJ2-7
CASSFRGAQYF
TGTGCCAGCAGTTTCAGGGGGGCGCAGTACTTC
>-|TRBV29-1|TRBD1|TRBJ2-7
CSVEDRDRGFYEQYF
TGCAGCGTTGAAGACCGGGACAGGGGGTTCTACGAGCAGTACTTC
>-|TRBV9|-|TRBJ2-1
CASSVDGGYDEQFF
TGTGCCAGCAGCGTAGATGGGGGGTATGATGAGCAGTTCTTC
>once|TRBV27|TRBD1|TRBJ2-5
CASRSQGIETQYF
TGTGCCAGCAGATCACAGGGGATAGAGACCCAGTACTTC
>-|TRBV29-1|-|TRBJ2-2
CSVTLGPGELFF
TGCAGCGTTACCCTCGGGCCCGGGGAGCTGTTTTTT
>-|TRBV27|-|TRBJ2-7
CASSVSRYYEQYF
TGTGCCAGCAGTGTATCCCGGTACTACGAGCAGTACTTC
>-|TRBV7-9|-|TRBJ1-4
CASSSTTATNEKLFF
TGTGCCAGCAGCTCGACGACAGCTACTAATGAAAAACTGTTTTTT
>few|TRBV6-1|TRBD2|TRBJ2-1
CASSGPILAGEREQFF
TGTGCCAGCAGTGGACCTATATTAGCGGGAGAACGGGAGCAGTTCTTC
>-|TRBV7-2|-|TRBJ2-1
CASSPTAWQGPEQFF
TGTGCCAGCAGCCCGACTGCTTGGCAGGGTCCGGAGCAGTTCTTC
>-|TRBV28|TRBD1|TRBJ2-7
CASSLRQGVKPGTSPYEQYF
TGTGCCAGCAGTCTTAGACAGGGGGTGAAACCCGGGACTTCCCCATACGAGCAGTACTTC
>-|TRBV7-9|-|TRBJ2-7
CASSPVGALYEQYF
TGTGCCAGCAGCCCCGTAGGGGCGCTCTACGAGCAGTACTTC
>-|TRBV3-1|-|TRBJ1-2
CASSQDLGDGYTF
TGTGCCAGCAGCCAAGATCTTGGGGATGGCTACACCTTC
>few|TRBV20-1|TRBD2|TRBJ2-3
CSLSPREESTDTQYF
TGCAGTCTGTCTCCCCGGGAGGAAAGCACAGATACGCAGTATTTT
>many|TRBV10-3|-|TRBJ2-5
CAIRPGTAQETQYF
TGTGCCATCAGACCCGGGACGGCGCAAGAGACCCAGTACTTC
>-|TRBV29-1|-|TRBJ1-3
CSVAEGNTIYF
TGCAGCGTTGCGGAAGGAAACACCATATATTTT
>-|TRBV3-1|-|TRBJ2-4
CASSPRGLKNIQYF
TGTGCCAGCAGCCCCCGGGGGTTAAAAAACATTCAGTACTTC